These 21 T cell receptor beta chains came from one sample sequenced in a study of long-term antiretroviral therapy in people with HIV. They ran version v3.0 of the immunoSEQ assay at survey level. Assay used: immunoSEQ multiplex PCR; TCRdb lists only in-frame clones, some missing. The sample contains about 15,000 clones, roughly 80% of which appear only once. The source was unsorted PBMCs, collected just before starting antiretroviral therapy. The receptors were sampled from a man aged 35 to 55 with HIV.

The chain employs TRBV5-6 and TRBJ1-2; perhaps TRBD1 as D (6 bases). The CDR3 runs 13 residues. The V gene lost 0 bases and the J gene lost 11 bases, with 14 bases spanning the gap. Per the germline V gene, CDR1 is SGHDT and CDR2 is YYEEEE. The CDR3 protein is CASSLDLTGGYTF. In DNA, the CDR3 is TGTGCCAGCAGCTTGGACTTGACAGGAGGGTACACCTTC. The full variable domain, in which reference TRBV5-6 and TRBJ1-2 provide the parts outside the CDR3, is DAGVTQSPTHLIKTRGQQVTLRCSPKSGHDTVSWYQQALGQGPQFIFQYYEEEERQRGNFPDRFSGHQFPNYSSELNVNALLLGDSALYLCASSLDLTGGYTFGSGTRLTVV.

The chain uses TRBV5-1 and TRBJ1-3, with D perhaps matching TRBD1 (6 bases). There are 16 residues in the CDR3. Germline assignment: CDR1 SGHRS and CDR2 YFSETQ. Between the trimmed V and J ends, which lost 0 bases and 3 bases, there was a span of 13 bases. The CDR3 DNA is TGCGCCAGCAGCTTGGTCGACAGGACGGGTGGAAACACCATATATTTT. This gives the protein CASSLVDRTGGNTIYF.

The genes are TRBV12-5 and TRBJ2-7; TRBD1 matches 9 bases. The CDR3 contains 18 residues. The J segment lost 4 bases and the V segment lost 3 bases, leaving 16 bases of the junction unmatched. Germline V gene lookup returns CDR1 LGHNT and CDR2 FRNRAP. CDR3 sequence reads: CASGFLYSTGTGFYEQYF. DNA of the CDR3: TGTGCTAGTGGTTTCTTGTACAGCACCGGGACAGGGTTTTACGAGCAGTACTTC.

The V gene is TRBV4-1, the J gene TRBJ2-3; 10 bases align to TRBD2. CDR3 length: 16 residues. The ends lost 1 base at V and 4 bases at J; junction bases unmatched: 5. Germline assignment: CDR1 MGHRA and CDR2 YSYEKL. The CDR3 sequence: CASSQAISGGADTQYF. The CDR3 nucleotides are TGCGCCAGCAGCCAAGCGATCAGCGGGGGGGCAGATACGCAGTATTTT.

The chain has TRBV7-8 and TRBJ2-1; D call uncertain. The length of the CDR3 is 11 residues. The V and J ends lost 8 bases and 4 bases respectively, with 6 bases between them. Germline CDR1 is SGHVS and CDR2 is FQNEAQ. CDR3: CASGTYNEQFF. Written as DNA, the CDR3 is TGTGCCAGCGGCACATACAATGAGCAGTTCTTC.

The V and J genes are TRBV20-1 and TRBJ2-7, with unresolved D. Germline V CDR1 and CDR2: DFQATT, SNEGSKA (reference sequence). The CDR3 runs 8 residues. V dropped 7 bases and J dropped 6 bases, with 4 bases sitting between them. The CDR3 region is CSDSEQYF. As DNA, the CDR3 is TGCAGTGATTCCGAGCAGTACTTC.

About this clone: The junction does not match germline at one end; this may be a read error. V usage is TRBV5-3 and J usage is TRBJ2-7, with D unclear. TRBV5-3 falls under the ORF class, with uncertain function. This CDR3 is built from 15 residues. CDR3 in DNA: TGTGCCAGCAGCTTAGGTCCTGAAAGCTCCTACGAGCAGTACTTC. Its translation is CASSLGPESSYEQYF.

The chain has TRBV12-5 and TRBJ2-1; 10 nucleotides match TRBD1. The CDR3 is made up of 20 amino acids. Looked up from germline, CDR1 is LGHNT and CDR2 is FRNRAP. V lost 2 bases, J lost 4 bases, and 17 bases stayed unmatched. The DNA for the CDR3 is TGTGCTAGTGGTTTGCCTCGGGACAGGGGTCTCTCGGAACCTTACAATGAGCAGTTCTTC. Encoded protein: CASGLPRDRGLSEPYNEQFF. The full variable domain, rest sourced from reference TRBV12-5 and TRBJ2-1, is DARVTQTPRHKVTEMGQEVTMRCQPILGHNTVFWYRQTMMQGLELLAYFRNRAPLDDSGMPKDRFSAEMPDATLATLKIQPSEPRDSAVYFCASGLPRDRGLSEPYNEQFFGPGTRLTVL.

This sequence joins TRBV30 and TRBJ1-4; the match to TRBD1 covers 7 bases. Germline V gene data show CDR1 as GTSNPN and CDR2 as SVGIG (reference sequence). J was trimmed by 0 bases and V by 5 bases; bases with no gene match: 9. This CDR3 spans 16 amino acids. In nucleotides, the CDR3 is TGTGCCTGGGCCCCCAGGGGGGTTCCAACTAATGAAAAACTGTTTTTT. Its translation is CAWAPRGVPTNEKLFF.

CDR3 amino acids: CASSASTGPFGNTIYF. The CDR3 region has the DNA TGTGCCAGCAGCGCCTCCACAGGGCCTTTTGGAAACACCATATATTTT. The rearrangement uses TRBV9 and TRBJ1-3, with D tentatively TRBD1 (6 bases). Germline values: CDR1 SGDLS, CDR2 YYNGEE. Trimming removed 3 bases from V and 3 bases from J, with 16 bases in between. CDR3 length: 16 amino acids.

The V gene is TRBV18, the J gene TRBJ1-1; the D gene is possibly TRBD1 (6 bases). V was cut by 4 bases and J by 4 bases, with 19 bases left in between. There are 16 residues in the CDR3. The germline V gene has CDR1 KGHSH and CDR2 LQKENI. The CDR3, as DNA: TGTGCCAGCTCACTTACCCTCAAGGGGGACGGCACTGAAGCTTTCTTT. The encoded protein is CASSLTLKGDGTEAFF.

The gene calls are TRBV29-1 and TRBJ2-3, with 9 bases identical to TRBD2. The CDR3 is 13 amino acids. Looked up from germline, CDR1 is SQVTM and CDR2 is ANQGSEA. With 7 bases clipped from V and 2 bases from J, the junction kept 4 bases outside the gene matches. The CDR3 protein is CSGLAGFTDTQYF. In nucleotides, the CDR3 is TGCAGCGGGCTAGCGGGATTCACAGATACGCAGTATTTT.

This sequence joins TRBV5-1 and TRBJ2-5, with D maybe TRBD2 (5 bases). Trimming pared 0 bases from V and 5 bases from J, leaving 11 bases between. CDR1 is SGHRS and CDR2 is YFSETQ in the germline V gene. The CDR3 is made up of 14 amino acids. The CDR3 spells CASSLGRAGETQYF. Here the CDR3 DNA reads TGCGCCAGCAGCTTGGGTAGGGCGGGCGAGACCCAGTACTTC.

The rearrangement joins TRBV13 to TRBJ1-3; D unclear. In germline, CDR1 is PRHDT, CDR2 FYEKMQ (reference sequence). There are 14 residues in the CDR3. V lost 0 bases, J lost 6 bases, and 9 bases lay in between. The CDR3, as DNA: TGTGCCAGCAGCTTAGGTGTGGGTCTAAACACCATATATTTT. Its protein product is CASSLGVGLNTIYF.

V is TRBV18 and J is TRBJ1-5, with a tentative D call TRBD1 (5 bases). V lost 3 bases, J lost 2 bases, and 11 bases lay in between. The CDR3 contains 15 residues. Germline loops: CDR1 KGHSH, CDR2 LQKENI. The CDR3 sequence is CASSPRGDGNQPQHF. The CDR3 DNA sequence: TGTGCCAGCTCACCGCGGGGGGACGGCAATCAGCCCCAGCATTTT.

The chain employs TRBV6-5 and TRBJ1-1; TRBD1 is a possible D gene (6 bases). Germline CDR1 and CDR2: MNHEY and SVGAGI. The V and J ends lost 0 bases and 5 bases respectively, with 10 bases between them. The CDR3 length is 14 residues. In DNA, the CDR3 is TGTGCCAGCAGTTACTCGATAACAGGGACTGAAGCTTTCTTT. This translates into CASSYSITGTEAFF.

The CDR3 reads CASSFKTPSGANVLTF. The CDR3 bases are TGTGCCAGCAGCTTTAAGACCCCCTCTGGGGCCAACGTCCTGACTTTC. The chain links TRBV5-6 to TRBJ2-6; D remains ambiguous. CDR3 length equals 16 residues. Trimming took off 2 bases at V and 0 bases at J, with 9 bases between the two ends. Germline values: CDR1 SGHDT, CDR2 YYEEEE.

This rearrangement joins TRBV7-9 to TRBJ2-7; the D gene could be TRBD1 or TRBD2 (5 bases each). This CDR3 has 11 amino acids. V lost 8 bases, J lost 9 bases, and 14 bases lay in between. Per germline, CDR1 SEHNR and CDR2 FQNEAQ (reference sequence). Here the CDR3 DNA reads TGTGCCAGCGGACAAGGGACGCCGCAGTACTTC. Amino acids: CASGQGTPQYF.

V usage is TRBV6-5 and J usage is TRBJ2-2, with a weak D call TRBD2 (5 bases). The CDR3 runs 14 residues. V was trimmed by 7 bases and J by 0 bases, leaving 9 bases between them. Germline CDR1 MNHEY, CDR2 SVGAGI. The CDR3 sequence: CASTPDSNTGELFF. In DNA, the CDR3 is TGTGCCAGCACCCCGGACTCGAACACCGGGGAGCTGTTTTTT.

CDR3 region: CASSQDRTGYFAGELFF. Here the CDR3 DNA reads TGTGCCAGCAGCCAAGATCGGACAGGGTATTTCGCCGGGGAGCTGTTTTTT. The rearrangement links TRBV14 to TRBJ2-2; the match to TRBD1 covers 8 bases. CDR1 and CDR2 from the germline V gene are SGHDN and FVKESK. Trimming cost V 0 bases and J 6 bases; bases outside gene matches: 9. The CDR3 runs to 17 residues.

V usage is TRBV6-5 and J usage is TRBJ2-1; D uncertain. Per germline, CDR1 MNHEY and CDR2 SVGAGI. V was shortened by 6 bases and J by 7 bases, with 10 bases between the two germline ends. The CDR3 contains 12 residues. The CDR3 is CASSSVGNEQFF. Written as DNA, the CDR3 is TGTGCCAGCAGCAGTGTGGGGAATGAGCAGTTCTTC.